This T cell receptor beta chain is drawn from a study of tissue T cells after allogeneic stem cell transplantation. This clone is judged large. The listed genes are named as in mouse. The read falls 1 residue short of the CDR3 end, and the missing part is taken from the germline J gene. Time point reported: mouse harvest day 14 after allogeneic transplant. The graft held 10^6 splenic CD5+ T cells and 10^7 T-cell-depleted bone marrow cells. Tissues came from B6→BALB/c major-mismatch GVHD mice at day 7 or 14. The CDR3 has 12 residues. V was clipped by 3 bases and J by 4 bases, with 8 bases between them. Germline V CDR1 and CDR2: FNHDT, SITEND (reference sequence). Sequencing of TCRbeta CDR3 at survey depth gave sequences and template counts. TCRdb keeps only in-frame clones here, not all; method: immunoSEQ multiplex PCR. The sample yields 7,000 to 9,500 clones, around a third seen once.

The chain joins TRBV19 to TRBJ2-7, with a weak D call TRBD2 (6 bases). The source is a female BALB/c mouse given C57BL/6 T cells with graft-versus-host disease after an allogeneic hematopoietic cell transplant. The sequencing sample was made of skin. CDR3 protein: CASSSWGYEQYF. The part of the CDR3 DNA that was read is TGTGCCAGCAGTAGTTGGGGGTATGAACAGTAC.